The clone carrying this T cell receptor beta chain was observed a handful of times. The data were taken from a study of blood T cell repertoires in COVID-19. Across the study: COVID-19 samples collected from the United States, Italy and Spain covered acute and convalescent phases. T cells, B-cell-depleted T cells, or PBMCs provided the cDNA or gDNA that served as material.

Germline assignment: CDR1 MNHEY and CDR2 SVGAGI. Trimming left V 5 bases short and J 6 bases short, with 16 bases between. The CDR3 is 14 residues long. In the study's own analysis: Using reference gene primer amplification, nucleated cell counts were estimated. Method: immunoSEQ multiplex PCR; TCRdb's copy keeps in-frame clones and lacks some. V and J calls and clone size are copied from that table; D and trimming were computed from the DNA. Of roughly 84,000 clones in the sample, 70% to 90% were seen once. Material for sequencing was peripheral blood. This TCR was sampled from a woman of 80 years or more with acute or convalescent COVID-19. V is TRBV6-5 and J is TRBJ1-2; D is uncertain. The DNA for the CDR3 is TGTGCCAGCAGTACGACAAGACGCGGGGATGGCTACACCTTC. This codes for CASSTTRRGDGYTF.